The 21 T cell receptor beta chains in this list originate from one sample, sequenced in a study of blood T cell repertoires in COVID-19. TCRdb's table, derived via immunoSEQ multiplex PCR, lists solely in-frame clones and lacks some. The table records fewer than 85,000 clones, more than 60% of them present only once. Sequenced material: peripheral blood. The receptors were gathered from a woman older than 75 with active or convalescent COVID-19.

The rearrangement links TRBV6-2 or TRBV6-3 to TRBJ1-6; 10 bases are a match to TRBD1. Unmatched junction bases numbered 5, after V lost 2 bases and J lost 10 bases. The CDR3 runs 15 residues. CDR1 MNHEY and CDR2 SVGEGT come from the germline V gene. The CDR3, as DNA: TGTGCCAGCAGTTACGCCGGGACAGGGGTATCACCCCTCCACTTT. Its protein product is CASSYAGTGVSPLHF.

V is TRBV30 and J is TRBJ1-2; 8 nucleotides align to TRBD1. Germline V gene data show CDR1 as GTSNPN and CDR2 as SVGIG (reference sequence). This CDR3 has 14 residues. V lost 3 bases to trimming and J lost 2 bases; unmatched junction nucleotides: 5. CDR3: CAWSGAGGNYGYTF. The DNA for the CDR3 is TGTGCCTGGAGCGGGGCAGGGGGCAACTATGGCTACACCTTC.

The chain combines TRBV19 with TRBJ2-1; 11 positions match TRBD2. The CDR3 totals 17 residues. CDR1 is LNHDA, CDR2 SQIVND, per germline (reference sequence). The J segment lost 8 bases and the V segment lost 1 base, leaving 10 bases of the junction unmatched. CDR3 bases: TGTGCCAGTAGTATAGGACCCTTTAGCGGGGGGGCGGATGAGCAGTTCTTC. Protein: CASSIGPFSGGADEQFF.

V is TRBV11-2 and J is TRBJ1-6, with 7 bases lining up with TRBD1. CDR1 and CDR2 from the germline V gene are SGHAT and FQNNGV. The trim removed 4 bases at V and 10 bases at J, leaving 4 bases unmatched. The CDR3 length is 13 residues. CDR3 amino acids: CASSSQGRSPLHF. The DNA for the CDR3 is TGTGCCAGCAGCTCACAGGGGAGGTCACCCCTCCACTTT.

The chain joins TRBV6-6 to TRBJ1-5; D gene unclear. Germline CDR1 and CDR2: MNHNY and SVGAGI (reference sequence). The CDR3 spans 11 residues. V was trimmed by 5 bases and J by 9 bases, leaving 8 bases between them. The CDR3 reads CASSESGPQHF. The CDR3 DNA reads TGTGCCAGCAGTGAGTCGGGGCCCCAGCATTTT.

The rearrangement uses TRBV6-2 or TRBV6-3 and TRBJ2-3; D unclear. V lost 3 bases to trimming and J lost 5 bases, with 12 bases between them. Per the germline V gene, CDR1 is MNHEY and CDR2 is SVGEGT. CDR3 size: 14 residues. The CDR3, as DNA: TGTGCCAGCAGTTATACATTGAATGTAGATACGCAGTATTTT. Translating gives CASSYTLNVDTQYF.

CDR3 protein: CAISGDRLVAEQFF. The CDR3 DNA sequence: TGTGCCATCAGTGGTGACAGGCTAGTAGCTGAGCAGTTCTTC. The V gene is TRBV10-3, the J gene TRBJ2-1; TRBD1 is a possible D gene (6 bases). Trimming cost V 4 bases and J 9 bases, with 16 bases left between them. This CDR3 has 14 amino acids. Germline V gene data show CDR1 as ENHRY and CDR2 as SYGVKD.

The genes are TRBV10-3 and TRBJ1-2, with TRBD1 matching over 11 bases. Germline V CDR1 and CDR2: ENHRY, SYGVKD. The CDR3 has 16 amino acids. J lost 6 bases, V lost 0 bases, and 6 bases had no gene match. The CDR3 protein is CAISESGWTGGDGYTF. The CDR3 bases are TGTGCCATCAGTGAGTCCGGGTGGACAGGGGGCGATGGCTACACCTTC.

The chain uses TRBV6-5 and TRBJ1-6; D is unresolved. The CDR3 is 14 residues long. The germline CDR1 and CDR2 sequences are MNHEY and SVGAGI. V lost 6 bases, J lost 4 bases, and 10 bases lay in between. The CDR3, as DNA: TGTGCCAGCAGCCGGGAACAATATAATTCACCCCTCCACTTT. As protein: CASSREQYNSPLHF.

This clone was seen once. This chain connects TRBV15 to TRBJ1-6; D not certain. Germline values: CDR1 LNHNV, CDR2 YYDKDF (reference sequence). V was pared by 1 base and J by 10 bases, with 8 bases between. There are 13 residues in the CDR3. CDR3 sequence (DNA): TGTGCCACCAGCAGAGCCCTAGACTCACCCCTCCACTTT. It codes for CATSRALDSPLHF.

This clone was found a few times. The chain combines TRBV29-1 with TRBJ2-7; D uncertain. This CDR3 is built from 13 residues. Trimming took 7 bases from V and 3 from J, leaving 16 bases between them. Germline CDR1 and CDR2: SQVTM and ANQGSEA. The CDR3: CSAQTSENYEQYF. CDR3 bases: TGCAGCGCTCAAACGAGTGAGAACTACGAGCAGTACTTC.

The gene calls are TRBV2 and TRBJ2-2; 9 nucleotides align to TRBD2. CDR1 and CDR2 from the germline V gene are SNHLY and FYNNEI. The CDR3 runs to 16 residues. V lost 4 bases and J lost 2; bases outside the gene matches: 5. CDR3 DNA sequence: TGTGCCAGCAGTGGAATAGCGGGGGAAAACACCGGGGAGCTGTTTTTT. As protein: CASSGIAGENTGELFF.

In this sample, this clone turned up a few times. The chain links TRBV5-6 to TRBJ2-6, with D perhaps TRBD1 (5 bases). The V gene's germline CDR1 is SGHDT and CDR2 YYEEEE. V lost 3 bases and J lost 0, with 16 bases in between. This CDR3 has 18 amino acids. Here the CDR3 reads CASSSVRQSYSGANVLTF. The CDR3 coding sequence is TGTGCCAGCAGCTCTGTCCGACAGAGCTACTCTGGGGCCAACGTCCTGACTTTC.

The gene calls are TRBV7-2 and TRBJ1-2; D is unresolved. Between the trimmed V and J ends, which lost 3 bases and 5 bases, there was a span of 7 bases. Germline assignment: CDR1 SGHTA and CDR2 FQGNSA. The CDR3 loop spans 12 amino acids. The CDR3 nucleotides read TGTGCCAGCAGCTTTGGCCAGTATGGCTACACCTTC. Translated, it gives CASSFGQYGYTF.

This sequence joins TRBV2 and TRBJ1-5; 8 positions match TRBD1. The CDR3 consists of 14 residues. CDR1 SNHLY and CDR2 FYNNEI come from the germline V gene. J was trimmed by 7 bases and V by 5 bases; bases with no gene match: 7. The CDR3 protein is CASSTGGVGQPQHF. CDR3 nucleotides: TGTGCCAGCAGTACAGGGGGAGTAGGGCAGCCCCAGCATTTT.

The rearrangement links TRBV9 to TRBJ2-1; no reliable D call. CDR3 length equals 13 residues. In germline, CDR1 is SGDLS, CDR2 YYNGEE. V lost 4 bases and J 7 bases, leaving 12 bases between the germline ends. The CDR3 is CASSPSPVNEQFF. The CDR3 DNA reads TGTGCCAGCAGCCCGAGTCCGGTTAATGAGCAGTTCTTC.

The chain combines TRBV4-3 with TRBJ2-3; D might be TRBD2 (5 bases). V shed 0 bases and J shed 9 bases, with 13 bases lying between them. CDR3 length equals 14 residues. Germline-derived CDR1 and CDR2 are LGHNA and YSLEER. CDR3 sequence: CASSQDFRERTQYF. CDR3 nucleotides: TGCGCCAGCAGCCAAGATTTTCGGGAAAGGACGCAGTATTTT.

The chain combines TRBV29-1 with TRBJ2-4, with a possible D match to TRBD1 (5 bases). The CDR3 is 11 amino acids. Germline lookup yields CDR1 SQVTM and CDR2 ANQGSEA. V was clipped by 6 bases and J by 4 bases, with 7 bases between them. CDR3 sequence (DNA): TGCAGCGTGAGACAGAAAAACATTCAGTACTTC. Translated: CSVRQKNIQYF.

The chain employs TRBV27 and TRBJ2-7, with a possible D match to TRBD2 (5 bases). Germline-derived CDR1 and CDR2 are MNHEY and SMNVEV (reference sequence). The CDR3 covers 12 residues. Trimming shortened V by 2 bases and J by 4 bases, and 6 bases separated the two germline ends. CDR3 sequence: CASSLTGYEQYF. The CDR3 DNA reads TGTGCCAGCAGTTTAACGGGGTACGAGCAGTACTTC.

CDR3 protein: CASSIPIRELGTQYF. DNA of the CDR3: TGTGCCAGCAGCATACCTATTCGGGAGTTGGGGACCCAGTACTTC. The V gene is TRBV21-1, the J gene TRBJ2-5; the table's D call of TRBD2 was not tested on the DNA. TRBV21-1 is deemed a pseudogene. The CDR3 contains 15 residues.

CDR3 coding DNA: TGTGCCAGTAGTATAGAGACAGGGTGGAACACTGAAGCTTTCTTT. Its protein is CASSIETGWNTEAFF. This sequence joins TRBV19 and TRBJ1-1; 7 nucleotides align to TRBD1. The junction had 2 bases not matched to a gene; V was cut back by 0 bases and J by 1 base. The germline V gene has CDR1 LNHDA and CDR2 SQIVND (reference sequence). The CDR3 is 15 amino acids.